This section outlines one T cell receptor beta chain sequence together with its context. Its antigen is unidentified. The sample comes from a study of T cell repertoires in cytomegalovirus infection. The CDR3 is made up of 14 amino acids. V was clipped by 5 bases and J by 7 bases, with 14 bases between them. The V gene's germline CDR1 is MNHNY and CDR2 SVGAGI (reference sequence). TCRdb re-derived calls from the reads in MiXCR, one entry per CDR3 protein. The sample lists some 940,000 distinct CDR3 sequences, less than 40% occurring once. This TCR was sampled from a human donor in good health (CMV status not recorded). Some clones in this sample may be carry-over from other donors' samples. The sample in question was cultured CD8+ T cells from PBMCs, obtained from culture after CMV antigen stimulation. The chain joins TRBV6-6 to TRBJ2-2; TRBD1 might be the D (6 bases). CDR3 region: CASSRPRGVGELFF. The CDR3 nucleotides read TGTGCCAGCAGTCGACCCAGGGGAGTCGGGGAGCTGTTTTTT.